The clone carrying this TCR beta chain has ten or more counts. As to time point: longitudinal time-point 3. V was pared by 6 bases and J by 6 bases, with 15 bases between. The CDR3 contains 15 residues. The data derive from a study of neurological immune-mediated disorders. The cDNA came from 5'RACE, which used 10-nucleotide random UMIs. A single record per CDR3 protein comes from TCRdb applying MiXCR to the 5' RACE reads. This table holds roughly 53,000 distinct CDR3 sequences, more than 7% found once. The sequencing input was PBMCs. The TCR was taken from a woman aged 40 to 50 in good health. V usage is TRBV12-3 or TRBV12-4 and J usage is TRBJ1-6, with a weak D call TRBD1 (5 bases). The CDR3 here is CASREQEESNSPLHF. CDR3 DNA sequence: TGTGCCAGCAGAGAACAGGAGGAGAGTAATTCACCCCTCCACTTT.